Each of the 18 T cell receptor beta chains below was sequenced from the same sample in a study of shared clonotypes between healthy human individuals. Libraries were prepared by immunoSEQ multiplex PCR; TCRdb keeps only in-frame clonotypes and omits some of them. The table includes 2,500,000 or so clones, more than 85% detected once. The material sequenced was naive CD4+ T cells from PBMCs. Sample subset: CD45RA+ positively selected. The receptors here all came from a man between 18 and 29 years old in good health. Some clones in this sample may be carry-over from other donors' samples.

The CDR3 loop reads CASSVGGTAIYEQYF. The CDR3, as DNA: TGTGCCAGCAGCGTAGGAGGGACCGCAATCTACGAGCAGTACTTC. The genes are TRBV9 and TRBJ2-7; D may be TRBD1 or TRBD2 (5 bases each). Trimming left V 0 bases short and J 3 bases short, with 13 bases between. The CDR3 spans 15 residues. Germline values: CDR1 SGDLS, CDR2 YYNGEE.

The V gene is TRBV5-1, the J gene TRBJ2-6; D is uncertain. The CDR3 has 17 amino acids. Germline CDR1 is SGHRS and CDR2 is YFSETQ. V was trimmed by 1 base and J by 0 bases, leaving 11 bases between them. The CDR3 sequence is CASSLTLGLSGANVLTF. The CDR3 nucleotides are TGCGCCAGCAGCTTGACATTGGGTCTCTCTGGGGCCAACGTCCTGACTTTC.

This chain links TRBV5-5 with TRBJ2-3; D may be TRBD2 (6 bases). In germline, CDR1 is SGHKS, CDR2 YYEKEE (reference sequence). The germline V and J ends were trimmed by 6 bases and 3 bases, with 23 bases remaining between them. The CDR3 sequence is 17 residues long. DNA for the CDR3: TGTGCCAGCACTGAACGTGGGGACTGGGCTGGGACAGATACGCAGTATTTT. As protein: CASTERGDWAGTDTQYF.

This clone has a handful of counts. The V call is TRBV2, the J call TRBJ1-2; D gene ambiguous. The CDR3 length is 11 residues. Trimming removed 4 bases at V and 8 bases at J, with 8 bases between. Per germline, CDR1 SNHLY and CDR2 FYNNEI. The CDR3: CASSAETGYTF. DNA of the CDR3: TGTGCCAGCAGTGCCGAGACCGGCTACACCTTC.

V gene TRBV30 combines with J gene TRBJ1-4; D might be TRBD1 (5 bases). Germline CDR1 and CDR2: GTSNPN and SVGIG (reference sequence). This CDR3 comprises 15 residues. The germline V and J ends were trimmed by 4 bases and 2 bases, with 14 bases remaining between them. Written as DNA, the CDR3 is TGTGCCTGGAACTTAATGCGGGGGACTAATGAAAAACTGTTTTTT. This gives the protein CAWNLMRGTNEKLFF.

In regard to this clone: This may come from a read error, since a much larger clone is one base off. This same CDR3 is encoded by further DNA sequences in the sample. V is TRBV5-1 and J is TRBJ2-7, with 11 bases aligning to TRBD2. Germline V gene lookup returns CDR1 SGHRS and CDR2 YFSETQ. The J segment lost 5 bases and the V segment lost 1 base, leaving 2 bases of the junction unmatched. The CDR3 has 14 residues. CDR3 DNA: TGCGCCAGCAGCTTGACTAGCGGGAGCCACGAGCAGTACTTC. Protein sequence: CASSLTSGSHEQYF.

The chain combines TRBV14 with TRBJ2-1, with D possibly being TRBD1 (6 bases). CDR1 and CDR2 from the germline V gene are SGHDN and FVKESK. The CDR3 length is 16 residues. V was trimmed by 2 bases and J by 4 bases, leaving 15 bases between them. This chain's CDR3 is CASSQKQVRGYNEQFF. The CDR3 nucleotides read TGTGCCAGCAGCCAAAAACAGGTCAGGGGTTACAATGAGCAGTTCTTC.

This clone occurred once. The CDR3 reads CASSELGRNEQFF. The CDR3 DNA follows: TGTGCCAGCAGTGAACTGGGCAGGAATGAGCAGTTCTTC. This chain links TRBV2 with TRBJ2-1; D ambiguous. Germline V gives CDR1 SNHLY, CDR2 FYNNEI. The V and J ends lost 2 bases and 7 bases respectively, with 9 bases between them. CDR3 length equals 13 residues.

The rearrangement joins TRBV29-1 to TRBJ2-1; D uncertain. CDR3 size: 10 residues. In germline, CDR1 is SQVTM, CDR2 ANQGSEA. Trimming pared 4 bases from V and 10 bases from J, leaving 8 bases between. The CDR3 DNA reads as TGCAGCGTTGTGAGAAGGGAGCAGTTCTTC. It is translated as CSVVRREQFF.

The V call is TRBV25-1, the J call TRBJ1-2, with 7 nucleotides matching TRBD1. This CDR3 is 13 amino acids long. Per germline, CDR1 MGHDK and CDR2 SYGVNS. The CDR3 sequence: CATRFTGEDGYTF. The CDR3 bases are TGTGCAACCCGTTTTACAGGGGAAGATGGCTACACCTTC.

In regard to this clone: Other DNA sequences within the sample encode an identical CDR3. V usage is TRBV28 and J usage is TRBJ2-1; TRBD2 matches at 8 bases. The CDR3 is 15 amino acids. The V gene end was trimmed by 3 bases and the J gene end by 4 bases; junction bases not matched to a gene: 5. Per germline, CDR1 MDHEN and CDR2 SYDVKM. The CDR3 spells CASSFPGGGYNEQFF. The CDR3 coding sequence is TGTGCCAGCAGTTTTCCTGGCGGGGGGTACAATGAGCAGTTCTTC.

This clone was picked up a small number of times. The sample has other DNA sequences that encode this CDR3 too. This chain connects TRBV11-3 to TRBJ2-1, with 7 bases that match TRBD2. CDR3 size: 16 residues. CDR1 SGHNT and CDR2 YENEEA come from the germline V gene. The V gene end was trimmed by 2 bases and the J gene end by 0 bases; junction bases not matched to a gene: 4. This CDR3 reads CASSLSGGGSYNEQFF. Written as DNA, the CDR3 is TGTGCCAGCAGCTTAAGCGGCGGGGGCTCCTACAATGAGCAGTTCTTC. Combining the CDR3 with reference TRBV11-3 and TRBJ2-1 gives the whole variable domain EAGVVQSPRYKIIEKKQPVAFWCNPISGHNTLYWYLQNLGQGPELLIRYENEEAVDDSQLPKDRFSAERLKGVDSTLKIQPAELGDSAVYLCASSLSGGGSYNEQFFGPGTRLTVL.

Here the CDR3 DNA reads TGTGCCAGCAGCTTCAAGGTCTCCGCTGGCTACACCTTC. Protein product: CASSFKVSAGYTF. V usage is TRBV7-2 and J usage is TRBJ1-2; D gene uncertain. Per the germline V gene, CDR1 is SGHTA and CDR2 is FQGNSA. The CDR3 spans 13 residues. Trimming removed 3 bases at V and 7 bases at J, with 12 bases between.

The chain combines TRBV30 with TRBJ2-3, with 8 bases that match TRBD2. Germline V CDR1 and CDR2: GTSNPN, SVGIG (reference sequence). The V segment lost 1 base and the J segment 4 bases; nucleotides outside the gene matches: 13. The CDR3 contains 17 residues. CDR3 sequence: CAWSAPPGGRKADTQYF. The CDR3 DNA reads TGTGCCTGGAGTGCCCCCCCCGGCGGGAGGAAGGCAGATACGCAGTATTTT.

The chain couples TRBV5-1 to TRBJ1-4; a weak D match, TRBD1 (5 bases). The CDR3 extends over 16 amino acids. From germline, CDR1 is SGHRS and CDR2 YFSETQ. Trimming removed 4 bases from V and 3 bases from J, with 16 bases in between. The CDR3 sequence is CASSGGDLAPNEKLFF. The CDR3, as DNA: TGCGCCAGCAGCGGTGGGGACCTCGCGCCTAATGAAAAACTGTTTTTT.

The rearrangement uses TRBV4-2 and TRBJ1-6, with TRBD1 matching 7 bases. The CDR3 spans 16 residues. The V and J ends lost 3 bases and 5 bases, in that order; junction bases with no gene match: 7. From germline, CDR1 is LGHNA and CDR2 YNFKEQ. CDR3 coding DNA: TGTGCCAGCAGCCAGAAGGGACAGCGAAATAATTCACCCCTCCACTTT. Translating gives CASSQKGQRNNSPLHF.

The chain links TRBV18 to TRBJ2-7; the D is unclear. CDR3 length: 13 residues. CDR1 is KGHSH, CDR2 LQKENI, per germline. V dropped 4 bases and J dropped 2 bases, with 9 bases sitting between them. The CDR3: CASSRIEAYEQYF. DNA for the CDR3: TGTGCCAGCTCACGCATTGAAGCCTACGAGCAGTACTTC. Supplemented by reference TRBV18 and TRBJ2-7, the full variable domain reads NAGVMQNPRHLVRRRGQEARLRCSPMKGHSHVYWYRQLPEEGLKFMVYLQKENIIDESGMPKERFSAEFPKEGPSILRIQQVVRGDSAAYFCASSRIEAYEQYFGPGTRLTVT.

The chain employs TRBV11-2 and TRBJ2-1, with 8 bases identical to TRBD2. J lost 2 bases, V lost 4 bases, and 4 bases had no gene match. The CDR3 loop spans 15 amino acids. Germline lookup yields CDR1 SGHAT and CDR2 FQNNGV. The CDR3 sequence is CASSSVAGPYNEQFF. The CDR3 coding sequence is TGTGCCAGCAGCTCAGTAGCGGGACCCTACAATGAGCAGTTCTTC.